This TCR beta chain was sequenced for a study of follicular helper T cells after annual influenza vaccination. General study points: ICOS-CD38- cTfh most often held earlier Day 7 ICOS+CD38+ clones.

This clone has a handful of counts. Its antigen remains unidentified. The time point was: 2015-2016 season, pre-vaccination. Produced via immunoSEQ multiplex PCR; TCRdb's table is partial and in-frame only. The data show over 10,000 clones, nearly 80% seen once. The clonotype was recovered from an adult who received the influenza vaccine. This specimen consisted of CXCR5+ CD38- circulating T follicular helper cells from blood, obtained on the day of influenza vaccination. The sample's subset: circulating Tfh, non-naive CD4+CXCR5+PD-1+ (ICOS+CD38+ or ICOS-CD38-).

CDR3 protein: CASSVTQGPSSPLHF. The CDR3 DNA sequence: TGTGCCAGCAGCGTAACCCAGGGGCCTAGTTCACCCCTCCACTTT. The J gene is TRBJ1-6, the V gene TRBV9, with D possibly matching TRBD1 (6 bases). Germline V lookup: CDR1 SGDLS, CDR2 YYNGEE. The germline V and J ends were trimmed by 1 base and 9 bases, with 14 bases remaining between them. The CDR3 sequence is 15 residues long. The complete variable domain, with remaining parts taken from reference TRBV9 and TRBJ1-6, reads DSGVTQTPKHLITATGQRVTLRCSPRSGDLSVYWYQQSLDQGLQFLIQYYNGEERAKGNILERFSAQQFPDLHSELNLSSLELGDSALYFCASSVTQGPSSPLHFGNGTRLTVT.